These 31 T cell receptor beta chains were all obtained from the same sample, sequenced in a study of Tregs in tolerant kidney transplant recipients. Clones were read by immunoSEQ multiplex PCR, and TCRdb kept only the in-frame ones, dropping some. Altogether over 50,000 clones are present, about 83% being singletons, with the ten largest covering about 5.5%. The sequenced sample consisted of CD4+ T cells from blood. The receptors stem from a human donor in good health.

Judged by abundance, this clone is medium-sized. The genes are TRBV5-1 and TRBJ1-1, with no clear D. There are 14 residues in the CDR3. CDR1 and CDR2 from the germline V gene are SGHRS and YFSETQ. V lost 0 bases to trimming and J lost 1 base, with 7 bases between them. The DNA of the CDR3 is TGCGCCAGCAGCTTGGTAGTTTCGAACACTGAAGCTTTCTTT. It specifies CASSLVVSNTEAFF. The variable domain in full, completed from reference TRBV5-1 and TRBJ1-1, reads KAGVTQTPRYLIKTRGQQVTLSCSPISGHRSVSWYQQTPGQGLQFLFEYFSETQRNKGNFPGRFSGRQFSNSRSEMNVSTLELGDSALYLCASSLVVSNTEAFFGQGTRLTVV.

The chain is built from TRBV29-1 and TRBJ1-2; no clear D gene. Trimming left V 0 bases short and J 2 bases short, with 10 bases between. Germline CDR1 and CDR2: SQVTM and ANQGSEA. This CDR3 region has 14 residues. CDR3 sequence (DNA): TGCAGCGTTGAAGATGAAGCCGCAAACTATGGCTACACCTTC. Protein sequence: CSVEDEAANYGYTF.

The chain is built from TRBV11-3 and TRBJ2-2, with TRBD2 matching over 8 bases. From germline, CDR1 is SGHNT and CDR2 YENEEA. Trimming removed 5 bases from V and 1 base from J; junction bases left unmatched: 9. The CDR3 is 17 residues long. CDR3 protein: CASSQGTRGLNTGELFF. In DNA, the CDR3 is TGTGCCAGCAGCCAAGGGACTAGGGGTCTGAACACCGGGGAGCTGTTTTTT.

The chain couples TRBV10-3 to TRBJ2-1, with D possibly matching TRBD1 (7 bases). Trimming took off 3 bases at V and 6 bases at J, with 15 bases between the two ends. CDR1 is ENHRY, CDR2 SYGVKD, per germline. This CDR3 region has 15 residues. The CDR3 loop is CAISDAGRGLNEQFF. In DNA form, the CDR3 reads TGTGCCATCAGTGACGCGGGAAGGGGGCTCAATGAGCAGTTCTTC.

There are many counts of this clone. The chain links TRBV5-4 to TRBJ1-4; no clear D gene. Germline lookup yields CDR1 SGHNT and CDR2 YYREEE (reference sequence). The CDR3 sequence is 12 residues long. Trimming removed 5 bases at V and 8 bases at J, with 10 bases between. CDR3 coding DNA: TGTGCCAGCAGTCTTCCGGGCGAAAAACTGTTTTTT. Translated: CASSLPGEKLFF.

DNA of the CDR3: TGTGCCAGCAGCTTCTGGCCGACAGATACGCAGTATTTT. Amino acids: CASSFWPTDTQYF. The chain carries TRBV7-2 and TRBJ2-3, with D unresolved. Trimming removed 3 bases from V and 3 bases from J, with 7 bases in between. The germline V gene has CDR1 SGHTA and CDR2 FQGNSA. The CDR3 is 13 amino acids.

The rearrangement joins TRBV5-1 to TRBJ1-1; D is perhaps TRBD1 (6 bases). V was shortened by 4 bases and J by 4 bases, with 14 bases between the two germline ends. The CDR3 extends over 14 amino acids. CDR1 and CDR2 from the germline V gene are SGHRS and YFSETQ. The DNA for the CDR3 is TGCGCCAGCAGCCCACAGGGTGGTATCACTGAAGCTTTCTTT. It is translated as CASSPQGGITEAFF.

The chain joins TRBV27 to TRBJ1-1, with 7 bases fitting TRBD1. The CDR3 runs 14 residues. CDR1 MNHEY and CDR2 SMNVEV come from the germline V gene (reference sequence). V lost 6 bases to trimming and J lost 4 bases; unmatched junction nucleotides: 8. CDR3 in DNA: TGTGCCAGCAGAAGAACAGACAGGGTCACTGAAGCTTTCTTT. It yields the protein CASRRTDRVTEAFF.

The chain carries TRBV7-7 and TRBJ2-5; D is tentatively TRBD1 or TRBD2 (6 bases each). This CDR3 is built from 15 residues. The germline V gene has CDR1 SSHAT and CDR2 FNYEAQ (reference sequence). V lost 5 bases and J 3 bases, leaving 16 bases between the germline ends. CDR3 sequence reads: CASSPRARGEETQYF. CDR3 DNA sequence: TGTGCCAGCAGCCCTAGGGCAAGGGGGGAAGAGACCCAGTACTTC.

This chain connects TRBV5-5 to TRBJ2-7; TRBD1 might be the D (7 bases). This CDR3 comprises 15 residues. Germline assignment: CDR1 SGHKS and CDR2 YYEKEE (reference sequence). V was shortened by 2 bases and J by 8 bases, with 20 bases between the two germline ends. The DNA of the CDR3 is TGTGCCAGCAGCTTTGCCGGCAGGGGGGCTACGAAGCAGTACTTC. It yields the protein CASSFAGRGATKQYF.

The chain carries TRBV20-1 and TRBJ2-7; no firm D call. CDR1 DFQATT and CDR2 SNEGSKA come from the germline V gene (reference sequence). CDR3 length equals 11 residues. Between the trimmed V and J ends, which lost 4 bases and 4 bases, there was a span of 8 bases. The CDR3 DNA reads as TGCAGTGCTATTTCGGTGTACGAGCAGTACTTC. Translation: CSAISVYEQYF.

The chain combines TRBV27 with TRBJ2-7; the match to TRBD2 covers 9 bases. Losses at the gene ends were 9 bases for V and 5 bases for J; bases not matched to a gene: 5. Germline CDR1 reads MNHEY; CDR2 reads SMNVEV (reference sequence). The CDR3 length is 12 residues. CDR3 nucleotides: TGTGCCAGTTCGACTAGCGGACACGAGCAGTACTTC. Amino acids: CASSTSGHEQYF.

This chain connects TRBV5-1 to TRBJ2-5; D unclear. The V gene lost 1 base and the J gene lost 0 bases, with 4 bases spanning the gap. The CDR3 loop spans 13 amino acids. Per the germline V gene, CDR1 is SGHRS and CDR2 is YFSETQ. Here the CDR3 reads CASSLNYQETQYF. The CDR3 DNA follows: TGCGCCAGCAGCTTGAACTACCAAGAGACCCAGTACTTC.

This clone was found once. The genes are TRBV11-3 and TRBJ2-7, with 12 positions matching TRBD2. After removal of 5 bases from V and 5 bases from J, the junction contained 4 bases not matched to a gene. CDR1 is SGHNT, CDR2 YENEEA, per germline. The CDR3 runs 14 residues. The CDR3 bases are TGTGCCAGCAGCCCTAGCGGGGGGGCACACGAGCAGTACTTC. It yields the protein CASSPSGGAHEQYF.

This chain uses TRBV7-2 with TRBJ2-7; the D gene is possibly TRBD2 (7 bases). CDR3 length: 17 residues. Between the trimmed V and J ends, which lost 2 bases and 2 bases, there was a span of 19 bases. From germline, CDR1 is SGHTA and CDR2 FQGNSA. The CDR3 loop reads CASSLNWGGLRTYEQYF. For the CDR3, the DNA is TGTGCCAGCAGCTTAAATTGGGGGGGCCTAAGGACCTACGAGCAGTACTTC. The full variable domain, with the rest looked up from reference TRBV7-2 and TRBJ2-7, is GAGVSQSPSNKVTEKGKDVELRCDPISGHTALYWYRQSLGQGLEFLIYFQGNSAPDKSGLPSDRFSAERTGGSVSTLTIQRTQQEDSAVYLCASSLNWGGLRTYEQYFGPGTRLTVT.

The V call is TRBV6-5, the J call TRBJ1-6, with D uncertain. V shed 3 bases and J shed 8 bases, with 8 bases lying between them. Germline V CDR1 and CDR2: MNHEY, SVGAGI. CDR3 length: 13 residues. The CDR3: CASSYTVDSPLHF. DNA for the CDR3: TGTGCCAGCAGTTATACGGTGGATTCACCCCTCCACTTT.

Notes on this clone: Given a much more abundant clone one base away, this may be a read error. Additional DNA sequences in this sample encode the identical CDR3. The chain carries TRBV30 and TRBJ2-7, with D possibly being TRBD2 (5 bases). Deletions cut 4 bases from V and 2 bases from J, with 15 bases between. The CDR3 spans 14 residues. Germline loops: CDR1 GTSNPN, CDR2 SVGIG (reference sequence). The chain's CDR3 is CAWKKLAEAYEQYF. The CDR3 coding sequence is TGTGCCTGGAAGAAACTGGCGGAGGCCTACGAGCAGTACTTC.

The V and J genes are TRBV7-2 and TRBJ1-1; D unresolved. The germline gives CDR1 SGHTA, CDR2 FQGNSA. The CDR3 consists of 16 residues. Trimming pared 5 bases from V and 5 bases from J, leaving 21 bases between. CDR3 sequence: CASSPRPGYRGTEAFF. CDR3 DNA: TGTGCCAGCAGCCCCCGCCCAGGATATCGGGGTACTGAAGCTTTCTTT. Supplemented by reference TRBV7-2 and TRBJ1-1, the full variable domain reads GAGVSQSPSNKVTEKGKDVELRCDPISGHTALYWYRQSLGQGLEFLIYFQGNSAPDKSGLPSDRFSAERTGGSVSTLTIQRTQQEDSAVYLCASSPRPGYRGTEAFFGQGTRLTVV.

The gene calls are TRBV29-1 and TRBJ1-1, with D hard to call. The CDR3 sequence is 13 residues long. The germline CDR1 and CDR2 sequences are SQVTM and ANQGSEA. V was clipped by 0 bases and J by 3 bases, with 8 bases between them. The CDR3 region is CSVEEARDTEAFF. The CDR3 nucleotides read TGCAGCGTTGAAGAGGCCCGGGACACTGAAGCTTTCTTT.

The V and J genes are TRBV18 and TRBJ1-2; D gene ambiguous. In germline, CDR1 is KGHSH, CDR2 LQKENI. The CDR3 totals 15 residues. Trimming removed 2 bases from V and 3 bases from J, with 13 bases in between. CDR3 protein: CASSPSTAEYYGYTF. CDR3 DNA sequence: TGTGCCAGCTCACCAAGTACGGCAGAATACTATGGCTACACCTTC.

The chain links TRBV7-2 to TRBJ1-2; 10 nucleotides align to TRBD1. CDR3 size: 14 residues. Germline CDR1 and CDR2: SGHTA and FQGNSA. Unmatched junction bases numbered 2, after V lost 5 bases and J lost 2 bases. CDR3 coding DNA: TGTGCCAGCAGCGTGGACAGGGGGAACTATGGCTACACCTTC. This encodes CASSVDRGNYGYTF.

This clone was recorded once. The J gene is TRBJ2-7, the V gene TRBV7-2; perhaps TRBD2 as D (5 bases). Germline CDR1 reads SGHTA; CDR2 reads FQGNSA. The CDR3 runs 11 residues. Trimming took off 5 bases at V and 4 bases at J, with 6 bases between the two ends. In nucleotides, the CDR3 is TGTGCCAGCAGCCCGGGGTACGAGCAGTACTTC. This codes for CASSPGYEQYF.

CDR3 nucleotides: TGCGCCAGCAGCGACGACTTTGAGACCCAGTACTTC. The encoded protein is CASSDDFETQYF. This chain connects TRBV5-1 to TRBJ2-5; D remains unclear. The CDR3 covers 12 residues. The germline V gene has CDR1 SGHRS and CDR2 YFSETQ. The V end lost 4 bases, the J end lost 5 bases, and 9 bases lay between the germline ends.

The chain couples TRBV27 to TRBJ2-3, with 7 bases matching TRBD2. The CDR3 has 15 amino acids. CDR1 and CDR2 (germline): MNHEY, SMNVEV (reference sequence). V shed 6 bases and J 1 base; nucleotides not matched to a gene: 7. DNA for the CDR3: TGTGCCAGCAGCCCACCGGGACTACGCACAGATACGCAGTATTTT. This gives the protein CASSPPGLRTDTQYF.

This clone was seen a handful of times. V is TRBV20-1 and J is TRBJ1-1; D call uncertain. The CDR3 is 10 amino acids. V lost 5 bases, J lost 8 bases, and 9 bases lay in between. In germline, CDR1 is DFQATT, CDR2 SNEGSKA (reference sequence). CDR3 bases: TGCAGTGCTGCTCGCGGGGAAGCTTTCTTT. Protein sequence: CSAARGEAFF.

This clone was observed once. CDR3 in amino acids: CASAEGKTSTDTQYF. The CDR3 DNA follows: TGTGCCAGCGCGGAGGGGAAAACTAGCACAGATACGCAGTATTTT. The chain recombines TRBV11-3 with TRBJ2-3, with D maybe TRBD2 (6 bases). Per the germline V gene, CDR1 is SGHNT and CDR2 is YENEEA. V shed 8 bases and J shed 0 bases, with 15 bases lying between them. The CDR3 covers 15 residues.

The chain joins TRBV2 to TRBJ2-3; TRBD2 matches 8 bases. V shed 6 bases and J 2 bases; nucleotides not matched to a gene: 7. From germline, CDR1 is SNHLY and CDR2 FYNNEI. This CDR3 has 15 residues. CDR3 in amino acids: CASRPWGLVTDTQYF. The CDR3 DNA reads as TGTGCCAGCAGGCCCTGGGGACTAGTCACAGATACGCAGTATTTT.

The rearrangement joins TRBV6-5 to TRBJ2-2; D not resolved. Germline CDR1 is MNHEY and CDR2 is SVGAGI. The CDR3 loop spans 13 amino acids. V lost 0 bases and J lost 5, with 4 bases in between. The CDR3 DNA sequence: TGTGCCAGCAGTTACTCTAGGACCGGGGAGCTGTTTTTT. Encoded protein: CASSYSRTGELFF.

CDR3 nucleotides: TGTGCCAGTAGTATAGTCCATCCCACCGGGGAGCTGTTTTTT. It translates to CASSIVHPTGELFF. The chain links TRBV19 to TRBJ2-2; no clear D gene. The CDR3 is 14 amino acids. Looked up from germline, CDR1 is LNHDA and CDR2 is SQIVND (reference sequence). With 1 base removed from V and 4 bases from J, the gap between germline ends came to 7 bases.

The sample holds a few counts of this clone. This chain's CDR3 is CASSLDIGYSYEQYF. The CDR3 nucleotides are TGTGCCAGCAGCTTAGATATAGGGTACTCCTACGAGCAGTACTTC. The rearrangement uses TRBV7-6 and TRBJ2-7; D unclear. CDR1 and CDR2 (germline): SGHVS, FNYEAQ. This CDR3 region has 15 residues. Trimming took off 1 base at V and 0 bases at J, with 10 bases between the two ends. Combining the CDR3 with reference TRBV7-6 and TRBJ2-7 gives the whole variable domain GAGVSQSPRYKVTKRGQDVALRCDPISGHVSLYWYRQALGQGPEFLTYFNYEAQQDKSGLPNDRFSAERPEGSISTLTIQRTEQRDSAMYRCASSLDIGYSYEQYFGPGTRLTVT.

This clone came up a few times. The gene calls are TRBV7-2 and TRBJ2-7; D is ambiguous. The length of the CDR3 is 13 residues. Germline V lookup: CDR1 SGHTA, CDR2 FQGNSA. V was cut by 5 bases and J by 1 base, with 9 bases left in between. CDR3 amino acids: CASSLSSSYEQYF. DNA for the CDR3: TGTGCCAGCAGCCTAAGTTCATCCTACGAGCAGTACTTC.